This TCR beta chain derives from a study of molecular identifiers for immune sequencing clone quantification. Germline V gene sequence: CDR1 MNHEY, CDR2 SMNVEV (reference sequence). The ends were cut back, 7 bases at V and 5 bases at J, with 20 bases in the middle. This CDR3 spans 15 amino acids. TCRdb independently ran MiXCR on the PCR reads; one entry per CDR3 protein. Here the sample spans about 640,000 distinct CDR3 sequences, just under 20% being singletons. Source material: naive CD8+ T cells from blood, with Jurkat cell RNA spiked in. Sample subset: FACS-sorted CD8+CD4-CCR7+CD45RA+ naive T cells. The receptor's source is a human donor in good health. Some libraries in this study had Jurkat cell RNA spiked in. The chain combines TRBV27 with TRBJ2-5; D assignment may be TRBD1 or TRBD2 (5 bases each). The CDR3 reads CASNKVGATLETQYF. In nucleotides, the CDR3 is TGTGCCAGCAATAAGGTCGGGGCTACCCTGGAGACCCAGTACTTC.